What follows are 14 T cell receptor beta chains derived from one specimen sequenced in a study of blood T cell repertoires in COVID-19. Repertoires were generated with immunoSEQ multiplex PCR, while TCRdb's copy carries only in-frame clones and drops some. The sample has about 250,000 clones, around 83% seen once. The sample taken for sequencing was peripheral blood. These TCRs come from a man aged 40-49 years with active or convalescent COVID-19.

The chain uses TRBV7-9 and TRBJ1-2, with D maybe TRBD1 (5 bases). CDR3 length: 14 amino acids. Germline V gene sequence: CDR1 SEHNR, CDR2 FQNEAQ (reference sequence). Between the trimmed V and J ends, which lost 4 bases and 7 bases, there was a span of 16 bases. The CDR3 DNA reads TGTGCCAGCAGCTCCGGGACTCCTGGGGCTGGCTACACCTTC. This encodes CASSSGTPGAGYTF.

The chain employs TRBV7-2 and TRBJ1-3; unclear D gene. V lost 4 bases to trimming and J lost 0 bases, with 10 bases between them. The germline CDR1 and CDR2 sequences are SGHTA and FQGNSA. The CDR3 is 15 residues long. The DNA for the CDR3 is TGTGCCAGCAGCTCAAACGGGGTCTCTGGAAACACCATATATTTT. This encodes CASSSNGVSGNTIYF.

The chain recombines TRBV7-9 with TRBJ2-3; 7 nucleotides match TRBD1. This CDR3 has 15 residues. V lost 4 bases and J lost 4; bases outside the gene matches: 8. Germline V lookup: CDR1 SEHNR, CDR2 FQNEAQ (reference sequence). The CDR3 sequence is CASSYGQAGADTQYF. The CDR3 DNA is TGTGCCAGCAGCTACGGACAGGCCGGAGCAGATACGCAGTATTTT.

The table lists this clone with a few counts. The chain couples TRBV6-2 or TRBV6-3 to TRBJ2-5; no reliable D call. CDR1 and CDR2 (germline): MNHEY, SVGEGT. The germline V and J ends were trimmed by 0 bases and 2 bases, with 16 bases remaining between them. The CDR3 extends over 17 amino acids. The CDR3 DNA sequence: TGTGCCAGCAGTTACTCAACACACCGTTATAAGCAAGAGACCCAGTACTTC. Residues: CASSYSTHRYKQETQYF.

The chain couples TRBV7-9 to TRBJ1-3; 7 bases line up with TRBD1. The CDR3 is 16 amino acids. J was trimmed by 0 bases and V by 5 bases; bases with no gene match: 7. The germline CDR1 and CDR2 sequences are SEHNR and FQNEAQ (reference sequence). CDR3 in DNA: TGTGCCAGCAGCCTCGGACAGGAGGTCTCTGGAAACACCATATATTTT. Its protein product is CASSLGQEVSGNTIYF.

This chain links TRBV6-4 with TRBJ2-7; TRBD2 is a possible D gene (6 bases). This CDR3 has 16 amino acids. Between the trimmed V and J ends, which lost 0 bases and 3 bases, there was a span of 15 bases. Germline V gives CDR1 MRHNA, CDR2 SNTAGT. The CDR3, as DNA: TGTGCCAGCAGTGACTCGCTTTCCGGGAGAGACTACGAGCAGTACTTC. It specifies CASSDSLSGRDYEQYF.

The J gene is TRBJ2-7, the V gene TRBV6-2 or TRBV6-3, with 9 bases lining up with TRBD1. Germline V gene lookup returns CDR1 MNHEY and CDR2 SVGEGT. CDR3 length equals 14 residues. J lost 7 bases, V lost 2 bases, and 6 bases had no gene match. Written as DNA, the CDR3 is TGTGCCAGCAGTTACAGGACAGGGGCGAGGGAGCAGTACTTC. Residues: CASSYRTGAREQYF.

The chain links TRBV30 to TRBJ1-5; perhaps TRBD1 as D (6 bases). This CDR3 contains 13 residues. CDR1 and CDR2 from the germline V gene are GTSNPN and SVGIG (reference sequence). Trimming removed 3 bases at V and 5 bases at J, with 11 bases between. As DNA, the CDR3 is TGTGCCTGGAGCAATAACAGGGATCAGCCCCAGCATTTT. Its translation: CAWSNNRDQPQHF.

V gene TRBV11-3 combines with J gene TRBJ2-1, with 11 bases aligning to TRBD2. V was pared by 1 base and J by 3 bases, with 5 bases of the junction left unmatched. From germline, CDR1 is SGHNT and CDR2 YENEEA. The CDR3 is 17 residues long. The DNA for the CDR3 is TGTGCCAGCAGCTTAGTCGGGACTAGCGGTTTCTACAATGAGCAGTTCTTC. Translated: CASSLVGTSGFYNEQFF.

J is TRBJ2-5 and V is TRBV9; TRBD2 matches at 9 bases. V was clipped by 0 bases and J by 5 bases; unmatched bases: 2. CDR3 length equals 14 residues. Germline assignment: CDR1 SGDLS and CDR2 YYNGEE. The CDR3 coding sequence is TGTGCCAGCAGCGTAGCTGCGGGAGGGGAGACCCAGTACTTC. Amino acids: CASSVAAGGETQYF.

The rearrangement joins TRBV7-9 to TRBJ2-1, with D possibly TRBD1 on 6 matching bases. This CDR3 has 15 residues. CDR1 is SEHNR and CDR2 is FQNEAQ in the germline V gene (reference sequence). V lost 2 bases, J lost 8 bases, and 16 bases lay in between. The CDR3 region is CASSLFPRGSDEQFF. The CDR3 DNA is TGTGCCAGCAGCTTATTCCCCAGGGGCAGCGATGAGCAGTTCTTC.

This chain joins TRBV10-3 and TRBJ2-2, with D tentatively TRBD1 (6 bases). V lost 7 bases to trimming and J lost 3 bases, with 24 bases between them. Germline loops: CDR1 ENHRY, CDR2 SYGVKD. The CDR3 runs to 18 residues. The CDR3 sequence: CAIIGLTGPNSHTGELFF. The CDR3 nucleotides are TGTGCCATCATAGGTTTAACAGGGCCAAACTCGCACACCGGGGAGCTGTTTTTT.

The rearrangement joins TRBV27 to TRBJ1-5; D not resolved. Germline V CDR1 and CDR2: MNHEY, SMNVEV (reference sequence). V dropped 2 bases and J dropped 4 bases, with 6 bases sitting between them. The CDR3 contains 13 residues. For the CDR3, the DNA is TGTGCCAGCAGTTTAGCTAGAAATCAGCCCCAGCATTTT. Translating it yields CASSLARNQPQHF.

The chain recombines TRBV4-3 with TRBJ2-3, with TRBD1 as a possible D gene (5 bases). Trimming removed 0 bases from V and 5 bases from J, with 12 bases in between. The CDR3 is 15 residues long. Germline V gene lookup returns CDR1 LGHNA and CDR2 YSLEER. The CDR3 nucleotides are TGCGCCAGCAGCCAAGAGCGCAGGGAAGGAGATACGCAGTATTTT. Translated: CASSQERREGDTQYF.